This TCR beta chain was sequenced in a study of OX40 agonist ivuxolimab in advanced cancers. Study-wide context: Partial responses were observed in three patients, of whom one had hepatocellular carcinoma and two had cutaneous melanoma. Findings and limits, study-wide: With doses of 0.1 to 3.0 mg/kg, CD4+ and CD8+ blood T cells had undergone clonal expansion by week 6. On average, CD8+ T cells showed a greater number of expanded clones than CD4+.

With regard to this clone: Antigen specificity is unknown.

Only in-frame clones appear in the TCRdb table, and some are missing; sequencing was by immunoSEQ multiplex PCR. The sample lists 60,000 to 65,000 clones, roughly four fifths seen once, with approximately 9.4% in the top ten. The CDR3 loop spans 17 amino acids. The trim removed 3 bases at V and 0 bases at J, leaving 8 bases unmatched. Germline V lookup: CDR1 SGDLS, CDR2 YYNGEE. This clonotype originated in an adult with an advanced solid tumor such as melanoma, head and neck, liver or kidney cancer. The V call is TRBV9, the J call TRBJ1-2; 10 positions agree with TRBD1. The sequences come from CD4+ or CD8+ T cells sorted from blood, collected in a trial of the OX40 agonist ivuxolimab. The chain's CDR3 is CASSAGDRGFANYGYTF. DNA for the CDR3: TGTGCCAGCAGCGCCGGGGACAGGGGTTTCGCTAACTATGGCTACACCTTC.